Only a few counts were recorded for the clone carrying this TCR beta chain. Its antigen remains unknown. Template switching added a universal primer binding site, and final cDNA carried unique molecular identifiers. MiXCR was run by TCRdb on the 5' RACE reads, yielding one entry per CDR3 protein. The table lists around 550,000 distinct CDR3 sequences, around 15% of them singletons. Healthy Caucasians were all of the donors. The sample comes from a study of identical twins. Study-wide points: There was more out-of-frame TCR alpha sharing in monozygotic twins than models estimated.

CDR1 SGHRS and CDR2 YFSETQ come from the germline V gene. V was cut by 0 bases and J by 8 bases, with 12 bases left in between. The CDR3 consists of 14 residues. This same sample was also part of a study on yellow fever vaccine responses in identical twins.

Sequencing was carried out using CD4+ T cells sorted from blood. V gene TRBV5-1 combines with J gene TRBJ2-1; D not certain. This TCR derives from a woman younger than 35 in good health. The CDR3 spells CASSLGQESDEQFF. The DNA of the CDR3 is TGCGCCAGCAGCTTGGGGCAGGAGAGTGATGAGCAGTTCTTC.